This T cell receptor (beta chain) came from a study of regulatory T cells in long-lasting Graves disease. Study context: With positive TSH receptor antibodies and over 5 years of antithyroid drugs, Graves' disease was considered persistent. Study-level findings and limits: Persistent disease was characterized by preferential usage of TRBV28, TRBJ1-2 and TRBJ2-5. Relative to newly diagnosed Graves' patients, persistent ones had lower TCR diversity. Analyses excluded thyroid tissue, covering peripheral blood alone.

This CDR3 is 15 amino acids long. Germline loops: CDR1 LNHDA, CDR2 SQIVND (reference sequence). V was shortened by 3 bases and J by 0 bases, with 9 bases between the two germline ends. In the case of this clonotype: Its antigen is as yet unknown.

Building the TCR beta libraries relied on iRepertoire HTBI primers, and CDR3 regions underwent Arm-PCR. Via MiXCR, TCRdb re-called the multiplex PCR reads, giving one row per CDR3 protein. The repertoire consists of 450,000 or so distinct CDR3 sequences, with roughly 20% occurring once and the leading ten covering 6.5% to 8%. The time point denotes: persistent/refractory GD, antithyroid drugs over 5 years with positive TRAb. The TCR library was prepared using RNA isolated from PBMCs. The chain employs TRBV19 and TRBJ1-3; D is unresolved. The source was peripheral blood mononuclear cells (PBMCs), collected when the disease was refractory, from a patient treated with antithyroid drugs. This TCR derives from a female donor with Graves disease. CDR3 region: CASSISAISGNTIYF. The CDR3 region has the DNA TGTGCCAGTAGTATCTCGGCAATCTCTGGAAACACCATATATTTT. The entire variable domain, with the rest obtained from reference TRBV19 and TRBJ1-3, is as follows: DGGITQSPKYLFRKEGQNVTLSCEQNLNHDAMYWYRQDPGQGLRLIYYSQIVNDFQKGDIAEGYSVSREKKESFPLTVTSAQKNPTAFYLCASSISAISGNTIYFGEGSWLTVV.